The sequence of this T cell receptor (beta chain) was determined in a study of glioma-infiltrating T cells after dendritic cell vaccination. Generated by immunoSEQ multiplex PCR, the TCRdb table keeps only in-frame clones and is missing some. The sample shows 90,000 or so clones, more than 75% of them seen only once. Specimen: blood, collected before dendritic cell vaccination. The clonotype comes from a human donor with glioblastoma.

This CDR3 is CASSARDEQFF. The CDR3 DNA reads TGCGCCAGCAGCGCACGGGATGAGCAGTTCTTC. J is TRBJ2-1 and V is TRBV5-1, with D unclear. Germline V CDR1 and CDR2: SGHRS, YFSETQ. The CDR3 runs 11 residues. The ends were cut back, 4 bases at V and 8 bases at J, with 7 bases in the middle.